This T cell receptor (beta chain) comes out of a study of beta chain features in type 1 diabetes. Every isolated RNA sample was fully reverse transcribed, so sequencing captured expressed TCRB transcripts. The assay was immunoSEQ multiplex PCR, and TCRdb's table has in-frame clones only and misses some. The sample contains almost 350,000 clones, around 9% of which appear only once. Points on this clone: Antigen: not known.

Study outcomes and limitations: There was a moderate but significant shortening of TCRB CDR3s in all four CD4+ subsets of Type 1 diabetes patients. cDNA-based sequencing might over-represent cells highly expressing TCR. Patients' naive, central memory and Treg TCRB repertoires seemed closer to one another than those of healthy donors.

V was trimmed by 8 bases and J by 3 bases, leaving 12 bases between them. The CDR3 contains 13 residues. Germline loops: CDR1 SNHLY, CDR2 FYNNEI. This chain links TRBV2 with TRBJ2-3; D unresolved. This sequence originates from a man aged 25-45 years with type 1 diabetes. Sequencing was performed on central memory CD4+ T cells from blood. CDR3 sequence: CASAREVTDTQYF. The CDR3 coding sequence is TGTGCCAGCGCTCGAGAGGTAACAGATACGCAGTATTTT.